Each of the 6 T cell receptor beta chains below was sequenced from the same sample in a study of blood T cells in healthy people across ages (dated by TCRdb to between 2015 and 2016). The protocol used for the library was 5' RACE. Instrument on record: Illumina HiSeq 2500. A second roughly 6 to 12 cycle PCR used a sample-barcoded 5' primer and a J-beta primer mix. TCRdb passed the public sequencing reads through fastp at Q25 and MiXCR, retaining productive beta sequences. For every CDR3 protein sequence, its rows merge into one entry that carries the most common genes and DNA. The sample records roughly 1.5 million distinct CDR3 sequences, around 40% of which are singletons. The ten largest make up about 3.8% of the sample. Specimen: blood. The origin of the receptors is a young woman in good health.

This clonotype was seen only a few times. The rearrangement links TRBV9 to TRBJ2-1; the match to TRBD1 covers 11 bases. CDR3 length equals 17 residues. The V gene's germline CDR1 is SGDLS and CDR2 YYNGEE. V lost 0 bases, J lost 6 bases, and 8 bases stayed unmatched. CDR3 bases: TGTGCCAGCAGCGTAGCGCCCGGACAGGGGGCCGGCAATGAGCAGTTCTTC. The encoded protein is CASSVAPGQGAGNEQFF.

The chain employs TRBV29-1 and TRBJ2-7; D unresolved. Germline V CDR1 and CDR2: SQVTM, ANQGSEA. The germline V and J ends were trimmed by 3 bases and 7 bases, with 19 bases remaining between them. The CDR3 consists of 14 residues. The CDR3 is CSVDIPWVYNEQYF. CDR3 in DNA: TGCAGCGTTGATATACCCTGGGTCTACAATGAGCAGTACTTC.

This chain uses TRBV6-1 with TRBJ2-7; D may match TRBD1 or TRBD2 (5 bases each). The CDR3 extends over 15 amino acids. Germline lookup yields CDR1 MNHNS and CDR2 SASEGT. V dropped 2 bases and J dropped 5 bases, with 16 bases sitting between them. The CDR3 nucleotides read TGTGCCAGCAGTGAACCCGGGGCTAAACGGAACGAGCAGTACTTC. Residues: CASSEPGAKRNEQYF.

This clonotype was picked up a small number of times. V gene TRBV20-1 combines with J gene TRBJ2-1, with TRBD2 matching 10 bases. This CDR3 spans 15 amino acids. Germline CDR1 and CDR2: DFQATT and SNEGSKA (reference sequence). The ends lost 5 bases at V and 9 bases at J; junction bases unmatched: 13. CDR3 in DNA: TGCAGTGCTCTCACTCTAGCGGGAGTCCCGAGTGAGCAGTTCTTC. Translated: CSALTLAGVPSEQFF.

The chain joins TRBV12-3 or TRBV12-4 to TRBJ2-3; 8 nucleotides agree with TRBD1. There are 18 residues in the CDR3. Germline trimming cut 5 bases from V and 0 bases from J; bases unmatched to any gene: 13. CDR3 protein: CASSQGARGSTSTDTQYF. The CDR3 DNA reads TGTGCCAGCAGTCAGGGGGCGAGAGGATCTACTAGCACAGATACGCAGTATTTT.

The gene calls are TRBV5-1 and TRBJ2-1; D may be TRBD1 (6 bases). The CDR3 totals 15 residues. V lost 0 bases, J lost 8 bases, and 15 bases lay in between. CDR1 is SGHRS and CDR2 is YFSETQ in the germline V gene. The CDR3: CASSLDGGPLDEQFF. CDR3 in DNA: TGCGCCAGCAGCTTGGATGGGGGCCCGCTCGATGAGCAGTTCTTC.